The subject of this entry is one T cell receptor (beta chain). The antigen is unknown. The data are from a study of cytomegalovirus exposure and HLA in healthy donors. Libraries were prepared by immunoSEQ multiplex PCR; TCRdb keeps only in-frame clonotypes and omits some of them. The sample lists 200,000 to 250,000 clones; over 80% were seen once. General study results and limits: Rare sequences made up most TCRs, while some public TCRs were found in many donors. In vitro experiments confirmed that three CMV-associated chains were specific for CMV antigens.

The germline V gene has CDR1 MGHDK and CDR2 SYGVNS. This CDR3 has 11 residues. V lost 0 bases and J 5 bases, leaving 2 bases between the germline ends. This TCR was sampled from a woman between 25 and 40 years old in good health and CMV-seropositive. The sample taken for sequencing was PBMCs. The chain combines TRBV25-1 with TRBJ2-7; D unresolved. Written as DNA, the CDR3 is TGTGCCAGCAGTGAATACGACGAGCAGTACTTC. This sequence encodes CASSEYDEQYF.